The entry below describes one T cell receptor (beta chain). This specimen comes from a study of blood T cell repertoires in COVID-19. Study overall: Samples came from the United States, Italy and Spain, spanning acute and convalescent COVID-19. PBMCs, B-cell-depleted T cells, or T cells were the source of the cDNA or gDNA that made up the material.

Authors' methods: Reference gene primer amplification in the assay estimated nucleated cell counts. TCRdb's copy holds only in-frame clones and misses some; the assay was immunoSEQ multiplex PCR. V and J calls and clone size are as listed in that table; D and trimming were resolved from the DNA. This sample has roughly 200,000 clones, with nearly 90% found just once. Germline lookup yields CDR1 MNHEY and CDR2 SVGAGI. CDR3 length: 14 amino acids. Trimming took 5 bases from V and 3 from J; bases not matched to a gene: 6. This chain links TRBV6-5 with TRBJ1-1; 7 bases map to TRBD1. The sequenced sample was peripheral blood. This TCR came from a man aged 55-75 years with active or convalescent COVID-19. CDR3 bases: TGTGCCAGCAGTCCTCCAGGGGGGTACACTGAAGCTTTCTTT. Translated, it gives CASSPPGGYTEAFF.